Presented here are 31 T cell receptor beta chains from one specimen sequenced in a study of PD-L1 blockade in urothelial cancer. Time point defined: peripheral blood 6 weeks after treatment start. Sequenced by immunoSEQ multiplex PCR; TCRdb stores in-frame clones only, minus some. This table holds approximately 47,000 clones, approximately 80% found once. The input for sequencing was PBMCs, taken around atezolizumab (anti-PD-L1) treatment. The receptors shown here come from a man between 65 and 80 years old with urothelial cancer.

This clone was seen only once. The chain uses TRBV27 and TRBJ1-1, with a tentative D call TRBD1 (5 bases). The V end was cut by 3 bases, the J end by 3 bases, with 17 bases between. The germline gives CDR1 MNHEY, CDR2 SMNVEV (reference sequence). CDR3 length: 16 residues. CDR3 DNA sequence: TGTGCCAGCAGTTTGCAGGGTGGGGTTTCGTACACTGAAGCTTTCTTT. The encoded protein is CASSLQGGVSYTEAFF.

The chain employs TRBV6-1 and TRBJ2-7; 8 bases align to TRBD2. Losses at the gene ends were 7 bases for V and 4 bases for J; bases not matched to a gene: 9. The germline V gene has CDR1 MNHNS and CDR2 SASEGT. The CDR3 extends over 14 amino acids. The CDR3 bases are TGTGCCAGCACCCTCGGCCTAGCGGGTTACGAGCAGTACTTC. This codes for CASTLGLAGYEQYF.

The V call is TRBV7-6, the J call TRBJ2-1; 10 bases fit TRBD1. Germline-derived CDR1 and CDR2 are SGHVS and FNYEAQ. Germline trimming cut 1 base from V and 9 bases from J; bases unmatched to any gene: 3. This CDR3 contains 14 residues. For the CDR3, the DNA is TGTGCCAGCAGCTTAGGACAGGGGGCAGGTGAGCAGTTCTTC. Its translation: CASSLGQGAGEQFF.

This clone was picked up one time. The gene calls are TRBV9 and TRBJ2-1, with D maybe TRBD2 (5 bases). Between the trimmed V and J ends, which lost 4 bases and 5 bases, there was a span of 16 bases. CDR3 length equals 15 residues. The germline V gene has CDR1 SGDLS and CDR2 YYNGEE. CDR3 nucleotides: TGTGCCAGCAGCCCCTATCTAGCAGTCAACAATGAGCAGTTCTTC. As protein: CASSPYLAVNNEQFF. Full variable domain (outside the CDR3, taken from reference TRBV9 and TRBJ2-1): DSGVTQTPKHLITATGQRVTLRCSPRSGDLSVYWYQQSLDQGLQFLIQYYNGEERAKGNILERFSAQQFPDLHSELNLSSLELGDSALYFCASSPYLAVNNEQFFGPGTRLTVL.

The chain joins TRBV15 to TRBJ2-3, with a tentative D call TRBD2 (5 bases). The CDR3 runs 13 residues. Trimming cost V 4 bases and J 8 bases, with 13 bases left between them. From germline, CDR1 is LNHNV and CDR2 YYDKDF (reference sequence). The CDR3 DNA sequence: TGTGCCACCAGCAAGGCTAGCCCGGGTACGCAGTATTTT. This codes for CATSKASPGTQYF. Supplemented by reference TRBV15 and TRBJ2-3, the full variable domain reads DAMVIQNPRYQVTQFGKPVTLSCSQTLNHNVMYWYQQKSSQAPKLLFHYYDKDFNNEADTPDNFQSRRPNTSFCFLDIRSPGLGDTAMYLCATSKASPGTQYFGPGTRLTVL.

This chain links TRBV28 with TRBJ2-7; D might be TRBD1 (6 bases). CDR1 and CDR2 from the germline V gene are MDHEN and SYDVKM. The V and J ends lost 4 bases and 0 bases respectively, with 22 bases between them. The CDR3 totals 18 residues. This CDR3 reads CASSSPPPTGTSSYEQYF. The CDR3 DNA reads TGTGCCAGCAGTTCCCCCCCACCCACCGGGACATCCTCCTACGAGCAGTACTTC.

The chain couples TRBV5-4 to TRBJ2-3; D gene unclear. The CDR3 sequence is 13 residues long. Germline loops: CDR1 SGHNT, CDR2 YYREEE (reference sequence). V was cut by 0 bases and J by 1 base, with 3 bases left in between. The CDR3, as DNA: TGTGCCAGCAGCTTGGGGCGCACAGATACGCAGTATTTT. Its translation: CASSLGRTDTQYF.

The chain is built from TRBV2 and TRBJ2-1, with 7 bases aligning to TRBD1. CDR1 is SNHLY, CDR2 FYNNEI, per germline. V lost 9 bases and J lost 0; bases outside the gene matches: 11. This CDR3 region has 16 residues. CDR3 loop: CASSHDRVSSYNEQFF. Here the CDR3 DNA reads TGTGCCAGTTCCCACGACAGGGTAAGCTCCTACAATGAGCAGTTCTTC.

The rearrangement uses TRBV4-1 and TRBJ2-2; maybe TRBD1 (5 bases). V was pared by 0 bases and J by 7 bases, with 12 bases between. Germline loops: CDR1 MGHRA, CDR2 YSYEKL. This CDR3 contains 15 residues. The CDR3 is CASSQEGGAVGELFF. The CDR3 nucleotides read TGCGCCAGCAGCCAAGAGGGTGGGGCGGTCGGGGAGCTGTTTTTT.

The V gene is TRBV11-1, the J gene TRBJ2-1, with D tentatively TRBD2 (5 bases). CDR1 is SGHAT, CDR2 FQDESV, per germline (reference sequence). CDR3 length: 16 amino acids. V lost 4 bases and J lost 0, with 13 bases in between. The CDR3 protein is CASSYLTGSSYNEQFF. The DNA of the CDR3 is TGTGCCAGCAGCTACCTGACTGGGAGCTCCTACAATGAGCAGTTCTTC.

CDR3 residues: CASSEYSGTAYNYEQYF. CDR3 sequence (DNA): TGTGCCAGCAGTGAATACTCCGGGACAGCATACAACTACGAGCAGTACTTC. The V call is TRBV25-1, the J call TRBJ2-7; TRBD1 aligns across 7 bases. CDR3 length: 17 residues. Germline V gene lookup returns CDR1 MGHDK and CDR2 SYGVNS. V was pared by 0 bases and J by 3 bases, with 11 bases of the junction left unmatched.

V gene TRBV12-5 combines with J gene TRBJ1-2; 8 nucleotides align to TRBD1. The CDR3 is 16 amino acids. Germline trimming cut 2 bases from V and 8 bases from J; bases unmatched to any gene: 13. From germline, CDR1 is LGHNT and CDR2 FRNRAP. The CDR3 region has the DNA TGTGCTAGTGGTTTGATCCTCAGGGGGCGCGATGACGGCTACACCTTC. Residues: CASGLILRGRDDGYTF. Full variable domain (missing parts from reference TRBV12-5 and TRBJ1-2): DARVTQTPRHKVTEMGQEVTMRCQPILGHNTVFWYRQTMMQGLELLAYFRNRAPLDDSGMPKDRFSAEMPDATLATLKIQPSEPRDSAVYFCASGLILRGRDDGYTFGSGTRLTVV.

This clone was seen only once. The chain links TRBV5-1 to TRBJ2-4; 10 bases line up with TRBD2. This CDR3 is built from 12 residues. The V segment lost 9 bases and the J segment 7 bases; nucleotides outside the gene matches: 4. In germline, CDR1 is SGHRS, CDR2 YFSETQ. DNA for the CDR3: TGCGCCAACCAGCGGGAGGGGAACATTCAGTACTTC. Residues: CANQREGNIQYF.

The chain recombines TRBV6-6 with TRBJ2-2; TRBD1 matches 7 bases. This CDR3 contains 15 residues. The junction had 7 bases not matched to a gene; V was cut back by 6 bases and J by 3 bases. Germline V gene lookup returns CDR1 MNHNY and CDR2 SVGAGI (reference sequence). The chain's CDR3 is CASSYRGPYTGELFF. The CDR3 region has the DNA TGTGCCAGCAGCTACAGGGGCCCTTACACCGGGGAGCTGTTTTTT.

The CDR3: CATSRDIGSQMNTEAFF. As DNA, the CDR3 is TGTGCCACCAGCAGAGATATTGGATCACAGATGAACACTGAAGCTTTCTTT. V gene TRBV15 combines with J gene TRBJ1-1, with unresolved D. V was clipped by 0 bases and J by 0 bases, with 14 bases between them. The CDR3 covers 17 residues. Germline values: CDR1 LNHNV, CDR2 YYDKDF (reference sequence).

The chain employs TRBV18 and TRBJ1-2; D uncertain. Germline V gene data show CDR1 as KGHSH and CDR2 as LQKENI. The length of the CDR3 is 12 residues. Trimming cost V 3 bases and J 4 bases, with 6 bases left between them. The CDR3 reads CASSPGSYGYTF. CDR3 DNA sequence: TGTGCCAGCTCACCGGGCTCCTATGGCTACACCTTC. Drawing the rest from reference TRBV18 and TRBJ1-2, the complete variable domain is NAGVMQNPRHLVRRRGQEARLRCSPMKGHSHVYWYRQLPEEGLKFMVYLQKENIIDESGMPKERFSAEFPKEGPSILRIQQVVRGDSAAYFCASSPGSYGYTFGSGTRLTVV.

The genes are TRBV7-6 and TRBJ2-3; 9 bases fit TRBD2. J lost 1 base, V lost 5 bases, and 4 bases had no gene match. The CDR3 contains 15 residues. Germline values: CDR1 SGHVS, CDR2 FNYEAQ. CDR3 sequence reads: CASSRLAVGTDTQYF. In DNA form, the CDR3 reads TGTGCCAGCAGCCGACTAGCGGTCGGCACAGATACGCAGTATTTT.

J is TRBJ2-7 and V is TRBV11-1; TRBD1 matches at 7 bases. Germline lookup yields CDR1 SGHAT and CDR2 FQDESV (reference sequence). The CDR3 totals 15 residues. V dropped 4 bases and J dropped 3; count of bases not matched to a gene: 9. The CDR3 region has the DNA TGTGCCAGCAGCTCAGAAGGACAGGATATCTACGAGCAGTACTTC. Its protein product is CASSSEGQDIYEQYF.

The chain recombines TRBV7-9 with TRBJ1-4, with D perhaps matching TRBD1 (6 bases). This CDR3 is built from 14 residues. The germline V gene has CDR1 SEHNR and CDR2 FQNEAQ (reference sequence). V was trimmed by 6 bases and J by 6 bases, leaving 14 bases between them. The CDR3 protein is CASRSGGQDEKLFF. The CDR3 DNA reads as TGTGCCAGCAGATCCGGGGGGCAAGATGAAAAACTGTTTTTT. Combining the CDR3 with reference TRBV7-9 and TRBJ1-4 gives the whole variable domain DTGVSQNPRHKITKRGQNVTFRCDPISEHNRLYWYRQTLGQGPEFLTYFQNEAQLEKSRLLSDRFSAERPKGSFSTLEIQRTEQGDSAMYLCASRSGGQDEKLFFGSGTQLSVL.

This clone came up a few times. The chain couples TRBV2 to TRBJ1-3, with D uncertain. Germline CDR1 and CDR2: SNHLY and FYNNEI. The V gene lost 9 bases and the J gene lost 0 bases, with 21 bases spanning the gap. The CDR3 is 17 amino acids. CDR3 nucleotide sequence: TGTGCCAGGGCGCCCAGAGCTGGGCCATACTCTGGAAACACCATATATTTT. Amino acids: CARAPRAGPYSGNTIYF.

This rearrangement joins TRBV4-1 to TRBJ1-1; 9 nucleotides line up with TRBD1. The ends lost 2 bases at V and 2 bases at J; junction bases unmatched: 12. This CDR3 is 18 amino acids long. CDR1 and CDR2 from the germline V gene are MGHRA and YSYEKL. The CDR3 spells CASSQIPIIQGANTEAFF. As DNA, the CDR3 is TGCGCCAGCAGCCAAATTCCAATCATACAGGGGGCTAACACTGAAGCTTTCTTT.

The chain joins TRBV11-2 to TRBJ2-2, with a weak D call TRBD1 (5 bases). The germline V and J ends were trimmed by 3 bases and 7 bases, with 9 bases remaining between them. There are 13 residues in the CDR3. The germline V gene encodes CDR1 SGHAT and CDR2 FQNNGV. CDR3 sequence reads: CASSFTGVGELFF. As DNA, the CDR3 is TGTGCCAGCAGCTTTACAGGAGTCGGGGAGCTGTTTTTT. The whole variable domain, remainder taken from reference TRBV11-2 and TRBJ2-2, is EAGVAQSPRYKIIEKRQSVAFWCNPISGHATLYWYQQILGQGPKLLIQFQNNGVVDDSQLPKDRFSAERLKGVDSTLKIQPAKLEDSAVYLCASSFTGVGELFFGEGSRLTVL.

The V call is TRBV5-1, the J call TRBJ1-2, with 8 bases identical to TRBD1. The CDR3 has 14 residues. Germline assignment: CDR1 SGHRS and CDR2 YFSETQ. V dropped 3 bases and J dropped 3; count of bases not matched to a gene: 4. This CDR3 reads CASSSTGGYYGYTF. DNA of the CDR3: TGCGCCAGCAGCTCTACAGGGGGTTACTATGGCTACACCTTC.

The chain has TRBV27 and TRBJ1-1; 9 positions match TRBD1. CDR3 size: 14 residues. Germline CDR1 MNHEY, CDR2 SMNVEV (reference sequence). Unmatched junction bases numbered 5, after V lost 6 bases and J lost 3 bases. The DNA of the CDR3 is TGTGCCAGCAGGTGGGACAGGGCGGACACTGAAGCTTTCTTT. Its protein product is CASRWDRADTEAFF.

The genes are TRBV5-1 and TRBJ1-5, with TRBD1 matching over 10 bases. Per germline, CDR1 SGHRS and CDR2 YFSETQ. The V segment lost 4 bases and the J segment 4 bases; nucleotides outside the gene matches: 8. This CDR3 has 16 amino acids. The CDR3 sequence is CASSIEGQGGNQPQHF. The CDR3 DNA reads TGCGCCAGCAGCATCGAAGGACAGGGGGGTAATCAGCCCCAGCATTTT.

The chain links TRBV6-5 to TRBJ2-7, with 7 nucleotides matching TRBD2. CDR3 length: 15 residues. Germline loops: CDR1 MNHEY, CDR2 SVGAGI. The V gene end was trimmed by 4 bases and the J gene end by 3 bases; junction bases not matched to a gene: 9. The CDR3 coding sequence is TGTGCCAGCAGTTCTATACCGGGAGGTAACTACGAGCAGTACTTC. Translation: CASSSIPGGNYEQYF.

The rearrangement links TRBV5-1 to TRBJ1-1; unclear D gene. Germline V gene lookup returns CDR1 SGHRS and CDR2 YFSETQ. CDR3 length: 14 residues. The V end lost 2 bases, the J end lost 3 bases, and 11 bases lay between the germline ends. CDR3 protein: CASSFSGRDTEAFF. Written as DNA, the CDR3 is TGCGCCAGCAGCTTTTCCGGCCGGGACACTGAAGCTTTCTTT.

The chain uses TRBV6-4 and TRBJ1-2; D call uncertain. The CDR3 is 13 amino acids. The V end was cut by 4 bases, the J end by 4 bases, with 10 bases between. Germline assignment: CDR1 MRHNA and CDR2 SNTAGT. The CDR3 DNA reads TGTGCCAGCAGTGGGGCAGGTGGCTATGGCTACACCTTC. Its protein product is CASSGAGGYGYTF.

V gene TRBV2 combines with J gene TRBJ2-1; the match to TRBD1 covers 8 bases. This CDR3 is 15 amino acids long. V was clipped by 8 bases and J by 1 base; unmatched bases: 7. Germline CDR1 and CDR2: SNHLY and FYNNEI. The CDR3 here is CASFPDRASYNEQFF. The CDR3 region has the DNA TGTGCCAGCTTCCCGGACAGGGCGTCCTACAATGAGCAGTTCTTC.

The chain employs TRBV5-1 and TRBJ2-7, with D maybe TRBD1 (5 bases). Germline CDR1 SGHRS, CDR2 YFSETQ. The CDR3 covers 13 residues. Trimming left V 8 bases short and J 0 bases short, with 12 bases between. CDR3 region: CASKTVSSYEQYF. CDR3 nucleotides: TGCGCCAGTAAGACAGTGAGCTCCTACGAGCAGTACTTC.

This clone occurred a few times. The chain uses TRBV28 and TRBJ2-5, with D perhaps TRBD1 (5 bases). The germline V gene encodes CDR1 MDHEN and CDR2 SYDVKM. The length of the CDR3 is 15 residues. Trimming took 5 bases from V and 5 from J, leaving 18 bases between them. CDR3 DNA: TGTGCCAGCAGTCCCATAAGGGGCTCCCAGGAGACCCAGTACTTC. Amino acid sequence: CASSPIRGSQETQYF.